Below, one T cell receptor (beta chain) is given with its context. The germline V gene has CDR1 KGHSH and CDR2 LQKENI. Trimming cost V 0 bases and J 9 bases; bases outside gene matches: 7. There are 15 residues in the CDR3. This sample is part of a study of blood T cell repertoires in COVID-19. Study at large: Spain, Italy and the United States supplied samples that represented acute and convalescent COVID-19. Sample material is recorded as cDNA or gDNA derived from T cells, B-cell-depleted T cells, or PBMCs.

TCRdb's copy holds only in-frame clones and misses some; the assay was immunoSEQ multiplex PCR. The sample includes about 170,000 clones, less than 85% of them seen just once. This receptor was taken from a woman in her forties with COVID-19, enrolled during active disease. Sequenced sample: peripheral blood. The chain joins TRBV18 to TRBJ2-4; 8 bases line up with TRBD2. CDR3 DNA sequence: TGTGCCAGCTCACCACCGACTAGCGCTCAGAGCATTCAGTACTTC. Protein product: CASSPPTSAQSIQYF. Together with reference TRBV18 and TRBJ2-4, the CDR3 gives the full variable domain: NAGVMQNPRHLVRRRGQEARLRCSPMKGHSHVYWYRQLPEEGLKFMVYLQKENIIDESGMPKERFSAEFPKEGPSILRIQQVVRGDSAAYFCASSPPTSAQSIQYFGAGTRLSVL.